The entry that follows covers one TCR beta chain sequence. The data were taken from a study of CD8+CD57+ T cells in acquired aplastic anemia. On the study more broadly: DNA from sorted CD4+ and CD8+ cells averaged roughly 3.2 ug.

CDR1 and CDR2 (germline): SGDLS, YYNGEE. The V segment lost 4 bases and the J segment 5 bases; nucleotides outside the gene matches: 10. The CDR3 spans 15 residues. Profiling that covered TCR beta VDJ and CDR3 relied on genomic DNA as its template. A single record per CDR3 protein comes from TCRdb applying MiXCR to the reads. Seen here are fewer than 200,000 distinct CDR3 sequences, 65% to 75% observed once, and the top ten hold around 45%. An expansion of CD8+CD57+ cells by flow cytometry had been shown in patients chosen for sequencing. Sequenced input: sorted CD4+, CD8+, or CD8+CD57+ T cells (not recorded which) from PBMCs. This receptor was taken from a human donor with aplastic anemia. The V gene is TRBV9, the J gene TRBJ2-7; 9 bases line up with TRBD2. CDR3 protein: CASSHSTAGGNEQYF. In DNA, the CDR3 is TGTGCCAGCAGCCACTCTACGGCGGGGGGGAACGAGCAGTACTTC.